This T cell receptor beta chain was found in a study of T cells in Graves' hyperthyroidism and ophthalmopathy. About this clonotype: Its antigen is currently unknown.

Amplification of TCR beta CDR3 regions was performed using RNA transcripts as template. The HTBI set primed first-round TCR CDR3 RT-PCR. TCRdb reprocessed the multiplex PCR reads via MiXCR and lists one record per CDR3 protein. The sample has around 760,000 distinct CDR3 sequences; around 40% are singletons. The CDR3 runs to 16 residues. Looked up from germline, CDR1 is SEHNR and CDR2 is FQNEAQ (reference sequence). V lost 1 base, J lost 0 bases, and 9 bases lay in between. Study-wide points: Researchers found most expanded thyroid clonotypes above 0.001 in blood as well.

Patients were aged 18 to 65, had disease duration under 2 months, and had newly diagnosed hyperthyroidism. The TCR comes from a woman between 35 and 50 years old with Graves' hyperthyroidism. Material: blood. This sequence joins TRBV7-9 and TRBJ1-4; D might be TRBD1 (5 bases). In nucleotides, the CDR3 is TGTGCCAGCAGCTTAGGACAGTGGGCAACTAATGAAAAACTGTTTTTT. Protein sequence: CASSLGQWATNEKLFF.